This entry lists 4 T cell receptor beta chains sequenced from one sample in a study of control samples from healthy donors and cancer patients. The data were produced by immunoSEQ multiplex PCR, yet TCRdb's version contains in-frame clones alone and is incomplete. The table has fewer than 200,000 clones, roughly 92% seen once. Sequencing was done on a sample of blood. The receptors were gathered from a man aged 25-45 years in good health.

V is TRBV2 and J is TRBJ1-3; D is ambiguous. Trimming removed 7 bases at V and 3 bases at J, with 13 bases between. The CDR3 sequence is 14 residues long. The V gene's germline CDR1 is SNHLY and CDR2 FYNNEI. Here the CDR3 DNA reads TGTGCCAGCAAGGTGGCCGCCGATGGAAACACCATATATTTT. Translated, it gives CASKVAADGNTIYF.

The genes are TRBV7-8 and TRBJ1-4, with a weak D call TRBD1 (5 bases). The CDR3 loop spans 18 amino acids. Trimming took 4 bases from V and 7 from J, leaving 25 bases between them. CDR1 is SGHVS, CDR2 FQNEAQ, per germline. The CDR3 region is CASSSPRRWQGTPEKLFF. The CDR3 nucleotides are TGTGCCAGCAGCTCCCCCCGCCGGTGGCAGGGAACACCTGAAAAACTGTTTTTT.

The chain combines TRBV2 with TRBJ1-6; 11 bases agree with TRBD1. With 8 bases clipped from V and 1 base from J, the junction kept 4 bases outside the gene matches. The CDR3 is 16 amino acids. The germline CDR1 and CDR2 sequences are SNHLY and FYNNEI. Here the CDR3 reads CASSGQGASYNSPLHF. CDR3 sequence (DNA): TGTGCCAGCTCCGGACAGGGGGCTTCCTATAATTCACCCCTCCACTTT.

The chain is built from TRBV7-6 and TRBJ2-7, with D possibly matching TRBD1 (6 bases). Germline-derived CDR1 and CDR2 are SGHVS and FNYEAQ. V was cut by 5 bases and J by 4 bases, with 21 bases left in between. The CDR3 runs 16 residues. In nucleotides, the CDR3 is TGTGCCAGCAGCCATAGCGTGAGGGACAACTGGTACGAGCAGTACTTC. It encodes CASSHSVRDNWYEQYF.